This T cell receptor (beta chain) was captured by sequencing in a study of monozygotic twins with inflammatory bowel disease. Study-level points and caveats: Patient repertoires may have gained variability from differing immunosuppressive treatments. Comparison of concordant versus discordant twins revealed no difference in repertoire similarity, possibly due to limited power.

TCRdb reworked the 5' RACE reads into one entry per CDR3 protein, no DNA. This repertoire includes tens of thousands of distinct CDR3 sequences. About this clonotype: Antigen unknown.

The specimen sequenced was blood. The TCR was taken from a human donor with ulcerative colitis or Crohn's disease, or a healthy co-twin of an affected twin (not recorded which).

The CDR3 reads CASSPTSSGKEKLFF. The genes are TRBV5-1 and TRBJ1-4; TCRdb designates TRBD1, a call that cannot be tested without DNA. Germline values: CDR1 SGHRS, CDR2 YFSETQ. The CDR3 totals 15 residues.